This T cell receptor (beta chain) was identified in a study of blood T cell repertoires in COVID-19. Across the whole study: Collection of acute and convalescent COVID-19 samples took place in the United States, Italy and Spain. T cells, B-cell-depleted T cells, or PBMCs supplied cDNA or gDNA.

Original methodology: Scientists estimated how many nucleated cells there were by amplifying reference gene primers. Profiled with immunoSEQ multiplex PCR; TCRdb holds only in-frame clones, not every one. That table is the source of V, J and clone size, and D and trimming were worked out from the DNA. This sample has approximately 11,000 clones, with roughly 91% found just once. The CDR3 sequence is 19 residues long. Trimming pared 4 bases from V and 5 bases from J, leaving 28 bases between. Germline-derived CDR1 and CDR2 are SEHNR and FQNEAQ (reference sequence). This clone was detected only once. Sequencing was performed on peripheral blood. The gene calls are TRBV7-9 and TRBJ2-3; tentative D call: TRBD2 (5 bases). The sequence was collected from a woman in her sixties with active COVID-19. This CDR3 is CASSSSQSGGSRTRDTQYF. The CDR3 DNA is TGTGCCAGCAGCTCATCCCAGTCTGGTGGGAGCCGAACAAGAGATACGCAGTATTTT.